This TCR beta chain came from a study of HIV-infected patients and healthy controls. CDR1 is SEHNR and CDR2 is FQNEAQ in the germline V gene (reference sequence). Between the trimmed V and J ends, which lost 3 bases and 2 bases, there was a span of 2 bases. The CDR3 is made up of 13 amino acids. Approximately 500 ng RNA was reverse transcribed with alpha and beta constant-region primers. Separate chain-specific third strand synthesis with multiplexing indices produced the alpha and beta libraries. Second strand synthesis was primed from the SP2 site. TCRdb itself ran the 5' RACE reads through MiXCR, one entry per CDR3 protein. The data contain 10,000 to 15,000 distinct CDR3 sequences, 9.5% to 13% of them singletons. The sample holds a few counts of this clonotype. Its specificity is unknown. Overall study findings and caveats: The diversity differences were not explained by slight age and sex differences between study cohorts. Compared with controls, mean Gini indices were significantly raised in HIV-infected repertoires, possibly indicating oligoclonality.

No cell fractionation was done, so the repertoire covers all unsorted peripheral blood T cells. The sample consisted of blood. The chain uses TRBV7-9 and TRBJ2-6; unclear D gene. The sequence came from an adult in good health. The CDR3: CASSFTGANVLTF. CDR3 DNA sequence: TGTGCCAGCAGCTTTACTGGGGCCAACGTCCTGACTTTC.